These 27 T cell receptor beta chains share one sample of origin, sequenced in a study of CD8+CD57+ T cells in acquired aplastic anemia. The authors sequenced patients whose flow cytometry had shown CD8+CD57+ cell expansion. Genomic DNA, the template, was used for profiling of the TCR beta VDJ and CDR3. MiXCR, run by TCRdb on the reads, gives a single entry per CDR3 protein. In the table there are approximately 200,000 distinct CDR3 sequences, under 50% of which are singletons. Sequenced sample: sorted CD4+, CD8+, or CD8+CD57+ T cells (not recorded which) from PBMCs. These receptor sequences come from a human donor with aplastic anemia.

V usage is TRBV20-1 and J usage is TRBJ2-1, with D possibly matching TRBD1 (5 bases). CDR3 length equals 14 residues. Germline assignment: CDR1 DFQATT and CDR2 SNEGSKA (reference sequence). Trimming left V 5 bases short and J 4 bases short, with 15 bases between. CDR3 nucleotides: TGCAGTGCTGGGGCAGGGTGGGTTTACAATGAGCAGTTCTTC. Protein: CSAGAGWVYNEQFF.

The genes are TRBV10-3 and TRBJ1-1, with a possible D match to TRBD1 (5 bases). Germline loops: CDR1 ENHRY, CDR2 SYGVKD. V lost 4 bases and J lost 0, with 12 bases in between. The CDR3 spans 15 residues. This CDR3 reads CAISGWDGMNTEAFF. The CDR3 DNA follows: TGTGCCATCAGTGGCTGGGACGGGATGAACACTGAAGCTTTCTTT.

Ten or more counts support this clonotype. The chain carries TRBV19 and TRBJ1-5; 9 nucleotides line up with TRBD1. V shed 5 bases, J shed 4 bases, and the junction held 9 bases outside the gene matches. Germline CDR1 reads LNHDA; CDR2 reads SQIVND (reference sequence). The CDR3 is 16 residues long. The CDR3 DNA reads TGTGCCAGTAGTGGCCGGGGACAGGGTTCGAATCAGCCCCAGCATTTT. This translates into CASSGRGQGSNQPQHF.

This clonotype was picked up many times. This rearrangement joins TRBV24-1 to TRBJ2-5; 8 positions match TRBD1. Germline CDR1 KGHDR, CDR2 SFDVKD. The trim removed 3 bases at V and 0 bases at J, leaving 5 bases unmatched. This CDR3 is built from 16 residues. The CDR3 is CATSDPAGQDQETQYF. DNA for the CDR3: TGTGCCACCAGTGATCCCGCGGGACAGGACCAAGAGACCCAGTACTTC.

In regard to this clonotype: This may arise from a read error, as a much more abundant clone is one base away. The chain carries TRBV5-4 and TRBJ1-6; the D gene is possibly TRBD1 (5 bases). The CDR3 loop spans 14 amino acids. Germline V lookup: CDR1 SGHNT, CDR2 YYREEE (reference sequence). CDR3 loop: CASSLGGVYSPFHF. In nucleotides, the CDR3 is TGTGCCAGCAGCTTGGGAGGGGTATACTCACCCTTCCACTTT.

As concerns this clonotype: This may stem from a read error, because a much larger clone lies one nucleotide away. The rearrangement uses TRBV20-1 and TRBJ2-1; 9 nucleotides match TRBD2. The length of the CDR3 is 16 residues. In germline, CDR1 is DFQATT, CDR2 SNEGSKA (reference sequence). The CDR3 DNA reads TGCGGTGCTAGAACCCCTGCTAGCGGGAATCCCGATGAGCAGTTCTTC. Encoded protein: CGARTPASGNPDEQFF.

Remarks on this clonotype: A much larger clone differs by one base, so this may be a read error. V usage is TRBV12-3 or TRBV12-4 and J usage is TRBJ2-5, with a possible D match to TRBD2 (7 bases). The CDR3 has 13 amino acids. Trimming took off 6 bases at V and 9 bases at J, with 17 bases between the two ends. CDR3: CASSRGTGRAQYF. The CDR3 nucleotides read TGTGCCAGCAGCCGAGGTACAGGGAGGGCCCAGTACTTC.

As to this clonotype: One junction end disagrees with the germline gene, perhaps due to a read error. This chain links TRBV2 with TRBJ2-1, with D perhaps TRBD1 or TRBD2 (5 bases each). Germline V lookup: CDR1 SNHLY, CDR2 FYNNEI. This CDR3 has 12 residues. The CDR3 spells CASRGTYNEQFF. CDR3 sequence (DNA): TGTGCCAGCAGAGGGACCTACAATGAGCAGTTCTTT.

This chain links TRBV10-3 with TRBJ2-6, with D possibly being TRBD1 (6 bases). Trimming removed 8 bases from V and 0 bases from J, with 11 bases in between. This CDR3 has 15 residues. Germline assignment: CDR1 ENHRY and CDR2 SYGVKD. This CDR3 reads CAIGQSSSGANVLTF. In DNA, the CDR3 is TGTGCCATCGGACAGTCCAGCTCTGGGGCCAACGTCCTGACTTTC.

This clonotype was counted a few times. A much larger clone differs from this one at a single base, so this may be a read error. The J gene is TRBJ2-6, the V gene TRBV11-3, with TRBD1 matching over 7 bases. The CDR3 covers 18 residues. Germline values: CDR1 SGHNT, CDR2 YENEEA. The CDR3, as DNA: TGTGCCAGCGGCTTCCGTAGACAGGGACACTCTGGGGCCAACGTCCTGACTTTC. Translation gives CASGFRRQGHSGANVLTF.

The chain is built from TRBV2 and TRBJ1-6; unclear D gene. CDR1 and CDR2 (germline): SNHLY, FYNNEI. V was pared by 6 bases and J by 2 bases, with 8 bases between. The CDR3 consists of 14 residues. Here the CDR3 DNA reads TGTGCCAGCAGCTCCTGGGCCTATAATTCACCCCTCCACTTT. This translates into CASSSWAYNSPLHF.

Details on this clonotype: A much larger clone lies one base from this, so it may be a read error. The gene calls are TRBV11-2 and TRBJ1-2; 7 bases match TRBD1. The CDR3 spans 12 residues. Germline V gives CDR1 SGHAT, CDR2 FQNNGV. The CDR3 coding sequence is TGTGCCAGCAGCTCCTACAGGGGCGGCTACGCCTTC. Protein sequence: CASSSYRGGYAF. The complete variable domain, with remaining parts taken from reference TRBV11-2 and TRBJ1-2, reads EAGVAQSPRYKIIEKRQSVAFWCNPISGHATLYWYQQILGQGPKLLIQFQNNGVVDDSQLPKDRFSAERLKGVDSTLKIQPAKLEDSAVYLCASSSYRGGYAFGSGTRLTVV.

This clonotype was seen ten or more times. The chain joins TRBV5-4 to TRBJ1-1; D perhaps matches TRBD1 (5 bases). Germline CDR1 is SGHNT and CDR2 is YYREEE (reference sequence). V lost 5 bases and J lost 8, with 16 bases in between. The CDR3 sequence is 13 residues long. The CDR3 DNA sequence: TGTGCCAGCAGTTCACCTAGGGGATTCGAAGCTTTCTTT. This gives the protein CASSSPRGFEAFF.

In this sample, this clonotype turned up many times. The gene calls are TRBV20-1 and TRBJ1-1; D is unclear. The V and J ends lost 0 bases and 3 bases respectively, with 11 bases between them. CDR3 length: 14 residues. CDR1 DFQATT and CDR2 SNEGSKA come from the germline V gene (reference sequence). The CDR3 DNA follows: TGCAGTGCTAGAGATGGCAGTGATTACACTGAAGCTTTCTTT. Translating it yields CSARDGSDYTEAFF.

This clonotype was counted ten times or more. V usage is TRBV7-9 and J usage is TRBJ1-2, with D maybe TRBD1 (6 bases). CDR3 length equals 13 residues. Germline V CDR1 and CDR2: SEHNR, FQNEAQ (reference sequence). Between the trimmed V and J ends, which lost 10 bases and 8 bases, there was a span of 20 bases. The CDR3 DNA reads TGTGCCACCACCCAACAGGGTAACACCGGCTACACCTTC. Protein sequence: CATTQQGNTGYTF.

This clonotype was observed many times. V gene TRBV24-1 combines with J gene TRBJ1-2; 7 bases match TRBD1. The V gene end was trimmed by 3 bases and the J gene end by 2 bases; junction bases not matched to a gene: 8. The germline gives CDR1 KGHDR, CDR2 SFDVKD. The CDR3 loop spans 16 amino acids. The CDR3 DNA reads as TGTGCCACCAGTGATCTGCCCGGGACAGAGAACTATGGCTACACCTTC. Translation gives CATSDLPGTENYGYTF.

This chain connects TRBV5-1 to TRBJ2-1; unclear D gene. Germline CDR1 reads SGHRS; CDR2 reads YFSETQ. This CDR3 contains 15 residues. Trimming cost V 0 bases and J 0 bases, with 7 bases left between them. CDR3 in amino acids: CASSLGASSYNEQFF. In nucleotides, the CDR3 is TGCGCCAGCAGCTTGGGGGCTAGCTCCTACAATGAGCAGTTCTTC.

This chain connects TRBV9 to TRBJ2-1, with 8 bases identical to TRBD2. V was pared by 2 bases and J by 0 bases, with 4 bases of the junction left unmatched. The CDR3 sequence is 16 residues long. CDR1 is SGDLS, CDR2 YYNGEE, per germline. DNA of the CDR3: TGTGCCAGCAGCGTTAGCGGGGTGAGCTCCTACAATGAGCAGTTCTTC. Translation: CASSVSGVSSYNEQFF. Based on the CDR3 plus reference TRBV9 and TRBJ2-1, the full variable domain is DSGVTQTPKHLITATGQRVTLRCSPRSGDLSVYWYQQSLDQGLQFLIQYYNGEERAKGNILERFSAQQFPDLHSELNLSSLELGDSALYFCASSVSGVSSYNEQFFGPGTRLTVL.

Points on this clonotype: One end of the junction fails to match germline, which may point to a read error. The rearrangement uses TRBV20-1 and TRBJ1-1; D is undetermined. The CDR3 contains 16 residues. Per germline, CDR1 DFQATT and CDR2 SNEGSKA (reference sequence). The DNA of the CDR3 is TGCGGTGCTAGACTCAATGCTGGGCCTATGAACACTGAAGCTTCCTTT. Translation gives CGARLNAGPMNTEASF.

This clonotype showed up many times. The chain joins TRBV6-6 to TRBJ2-7; no clear D gene. This CDR3 region has 15 residues. V dropped 0 bases and J dropped 3 bases, with 12 bases sitting between them. Germline CDR1 MNHNY, CDR2 SVGAGI (reference sequence). CDR3 coding DNA: TGTGCCAGCAGTTACTCGCTGGGTACCGGCTACGAGCAGTACTTC. Amino acids: CASSYSLGTGYEQYF.

This clonotype was detected only a few times. The gene calls are TRBV13 and TRBJ1-2; D is perhaps TRBD1 (6 bases). From germline, CDR1 is PRHDT and CDR2 FYEKMQ (reference sequence). This CDR3 spans 14 amino acids. Trimming shortened V by 9 bases and J by 3 bases, and 17 bases separated the two germline ends. CDR3: CASTLGGGDYGYTF. CDR3 in DNA: TGTGCCAGTACCTTGGGAGGGGGTGACTATGGCTACACCTTC.

This clonotype was seen repeatedly, ten times or more. The chain links TRBV10-3 to TRBJ1-5; no clear D gene. V was cut by 4 bases and J by 2 bases, with 9 bases left in between. From germline, CDR1 is ENHRY and CDR2 SYGVKD. The CDR3 runs to 14 residues. CDR3: CAISVSTGNQPQHF. CDR3 DNA sequence: TGTGCCATCAGTGTCAGTACAGGCAATCAGCCCCAGCATTTT.

This sequence joins TRBV12-3 or TRBV12-4 and TRBJ1-2; D uncertain. Trimming pared 4 bases from V and 5 bases from J, leaving 8 bases between. The CDR3 sequence is 12 residues long. The CDR3 nucleotides are TGTGCCAGCAGTTCAAACGTGTATGGCTACACCTTC. As protein: CASSSNVYGYTF.

The J gene is TRBJ2-3, the V gene TRBV2; D might be TRBD2 (5 bases). The CDR3 runs to 15 residues. V shed 5 bases and J shed 2 bases, with 14 bases lying between them. Germline CDR1 is SNHLY and CDR2 is FYNNEI. The CDR3 DNA reads TGTGCCAGCAGTCCATCAGCGGTCGTCACAGATACGCAGTATTTT. Residues: CASSPSAVVTDTQYF.

This clonotype was observed once. The chain uses TRBV20-1 and TRBJ1-5; the match to TRBD1 covers 8 bases. With 0 bases clipped from V and 1 base from J, the junction kept 11 bases outside the gene matches. The germline CDR1 and CDR2 sequences are DFQATT and SNEGSKA (reference sequence). This CDR3 contains 18 residues. The CDR3 here is CSARDGGRGLGSNQPQHF. In nucleotides, the CDR3 is TGCAGTGCTAGAGATGGAGGCAGGGGGCTAGGAAGCAATCAGCCCCAGCATTTT.

The chain joins TRBV7-2 to TRBJ2-7; TRBD2 matches 12 bases. This CDR3 spans 16 amino acids. V was pared by 4 bases and J by 3 bases, with 7 bases of the junction left unmatched. Germline V lookup: CDR1 SGHTA, CDR2 FQGNSA. CDR3 in DNA: TGTGCCAGCAGCTCTAGCGGGGGGGCCCTCGGCTACGAGCAGTACTTC. This translates into CASSSSGGALGYEQYF.

At least ten counts were recorded for this clonotype. This rearrangement joins TRBV6-5 to TRBJ2-2; 8 bases are shared with TRBD1. CDR1 and CDR2 from the germline V gene are MNHEY and SVGAGI. This CDR3 is built from 15 residues. The V segment lost 5 bases and the J segment 5 bases; nucleotides outside the gene matches: 7. The CDR3 region has the DNA TGTGCCAGCAGTACCGACAGGGGACCAACCGGGGAGCTGTTTTTT. It codes for CASSTDRGPTGELFF.